The rows below give T cell receptor beta chains drawn from one sample of a study of OX40 agonist ivuxolimab in advanced cancers. Assay: immunoSEQ multiplex PCR; the TCRdb copy retains only in-frame clones and omits some. The sample has tens of thousands of clones, about 91% seen once. Sequenced here: CD4+ or CD8+ T cells sorted from blood, sampled in a trial of the OX40 agonist ivuxolimab. Receptor source: an adult with an advanced solid tumor such as melanoma, head and neck, liver or kidney cancer. Both conserved end residues are part of each CDR3. D genes are given only for firm matches. Clone sizes are given selectively: once, few, many, or a class where the clone is expanded.

TRBJ1-2	NA	TRBV7-9	NA	TGTGCCAGCTCAGCTTTAGGCTACACCTTC	CASSALGYTF
TRBJ2-1	NA	TRBV7-6	NA	TGTGCCAGCAGCTTGGGAAGTCGTGGGGTATACAATGAGCAGTTCTTC	CASSLGSRGVYNEQFF
TRBJ2-7	TRBD1	TRBV7-2	NA	TGTGCCAGCAGTATGGGGACCCAGGGGGTTCGGCGCTTC	CASSMGTQGVRRF
TRBJ1-5	TRBD1	TRBV28	NA	TGTGCCAGCAGTTTAGGAGGGGGCGGCAATCAGCCCCAGCATTTT	CASSLGGGGNQPQHF
TRBJ1-2	NA	TRBV5-6	NA	TGTGCCAGCAGCCCCTTGGTGGGCAGGATAGATAACTATGGCTACACCTTC	CASSPLVGRIDNYGYTF
TRBJ2-2	NA	TRBV4-2	NA	TGTGCCAGCAGCCAAGATCACAACACCGGGGAGCTGTTTTTT	CASSQDHNTGELFF
TRBJ1-2	TRBD1	TRBV6-1	once	TGTGCCAGCAGGAGACAGGGGGGCTATGGCTACACCTTC	CASRRQGGYGYTF
TRBJ1-2	TRBD1	TRBV19	once	TGTGCCAGTAGCCGCGGACAGGGTCGGGGCTACACCTTC	CASSRGQGRGYTF
TRBJ2-5	NA	TRBV5-1	once	TGCGCCAGCAGCTTGGCCAGGGGGGGCCAGGGGACCCAGTACTTC	CASSLARGGQGTQYF
TRBJ2-5	NA	TRBV5-1	few	TGCGCCAGCAGGCCAGCAGTGGGGACCCAGTACTTC	CASRPAVGTQYF
TRBJ2-1	NA	TRBV5-4	NA	TGTGCCAGCAGCTCTCAAAGGGGCTTTAACGGGGATGAGCAGTTCTTC	CASSSQRGFNGDEQFF
TRBJ2-5	TRBD1	TRBV14	NA	TGTGCCAGCAGCCACCCGACTCGGGACAGGTACCAAGAGACCCAGTACTTC	CASSHPTRDRYQETQYF
TRBJ1-5	NA	TRBV2	NA	TGTGCCAGCAGTGGGGGAAATCAGCCCCAGCATTTT	CASSGGNQPQHF
TRBJ1-6	TRBD1	TRBV7-6	NA	TGTGCCAGCAGCTTAGTGGGACAGGGCGGTTCACCCCTCCACTTT	CASSLVGQGGSPLHF
TRBJ2-7	NA	TRBV11-2	once	TGTGCCAGCAGCCCCCGAGGGGAAAACTACGAGCAGTACTTC	CASSPRGENYEQYF
TRBJ2-1	TRBD2	TRBV11-2	NA	TGTGCCAGCAGCCCAGGGACTAGCGCATACAATGAGCAGTTCTTC	CASSPGTSAYNEQFF
TRBJ2-1	NA	TRBV11-2	NA	TGTGCCAGCAGCTTGAACAGGGTAGGAAATGAGCAGTTCTTC	CASSLNRVGNEQFF
TRBJ2-1	TRBD2	TRBV5-1	NA	TGCGCCAGCAGCTTTTCTAGCGGGGAGGGTAAAAAGGGGTTCTTC	CASSFSSGEGKKGFF
TRBJ1-3	NA	TRBV6-1	few	TGTGCCAGCAGTGAACCCGGGAGGGAACCTGGAAACACCATATATTTT	CASSEPGREPGNTIYF